The 9 T cell receptor beta chains listed next were all sequenced from one sample in a study of T cells in Graves' hyperthyroidism and ophthalmopathy. Amplified TCR beta CDR3 regions derived from RNA transcripts. In the first-round RT-PCR of the TCR CDR3, the HTBI primer set was used. TCRdb passed the multiplex PCR reads through MiXCR, listing each CDR3 protein once. The table lists almost 600,000 distinct CDR3 sequences, approximately 44% of them singletons. The material sequenced was peripheral blood or thyroid tissue (not recorded which). These receptors originate from a woman between 18 and 29 years old with Graves' hyperthyroidism.

There are many counts of this clonotype. V is TRBV20-1 and J is TRBJ1-5, with a weak D call TRBD1 (6 bases). Germline lookup yields CDR1 DFQATT and CDR2 SNEGSKA (reference sequence). This CDR3 is 15 amino acids long. The V gene lost 0 bases and the J gene lost 2 bases, with 11 bases spanning the gap. The CDR3 sequence is CSARDISGGNQPQHF. CDR3 sequence (DNA): TGCAGTGCTAGAGATATTTCAGGGGGCAATCAGCCCCAGCATTTT.

This rearrangement joins TRBV9 to TRBJ1-3; TRBD1 aligns across 7 bases. This CDR3 comprises 15 residues. CDR1 is SGDLS and CDR2 is YYNGEE in the germline V gene. V dropped 3 bases and J dropped 7; count of bases not matched to a gene: 10. The CDR3 spells CASSAMTGFGNTIYF. The CDR3 DNA is TGTGCCAGCAGCGCGATGACAGGGTTTGGCAACACCATATATTTT.

The chain uses TRBV9 and TRBJ1-1; D is uncertain. The V end was cut by 2 bases, the J end by 4 bases, with 12 bases between. This CDR3 is built from 14 residues. CDR1 is SGDLS, CDR2 YYNGEE, per germline. CDR3 protein: CASSVDVGGTEAFF. The CDR3 DNA reads TGTGCCAGCAGCGTTGACGTAGGAGGCACTGAAGCTTTCTTT.

This chain joins TRBV19 and TRBJ2-7, with 7 bases that match TRBD1. The CDR3 totals 14 residues. The V gene's germline CDR1 is LNHDA and CDR2 SQIVND (reference sequence). J lost 2 bases, V lost 6 bases, and 7 bases had no gene match. The CDR3 spells CASRETGTTYEQYF. CDR3 in DNA: TGTGCCAGTAGGGAGACAGGGACCACCTACGAGCAGTACTTC.

In its sample, this clonotype was seen many times. The V call is TRBV29-1, the J call TRBJ2-2, with a weak D call TRBD1 (6 bases). The germline gives CDR1 SQVTM, CDR2 ANQGSEA. V was pared by 5 bases and J by 2 bases, with 12 bases between. This CDR3 contains 14 residues. The CDR3 DNA reads as TGCAGCGTTTACCGGGACACCAACACCGGGGAGCTGTTTTTT. As protein: CSVYRDTNTGELFF.

This clonotype was found many times. The chain employs TRBV6-5 and TRBJ1-1, with 7 positions matching TRBD1. The CDR3 length is 13 residues. With 6 bases clipped from V and 4 bases from J, the junction kept 5 bases outside the gene matches. The germline V gene encodes CDR1 MNHEY and CDR2 SVGAGI. The CDR3 sequence: CASSYGDSTEAFF. The CDR3 DNA reads as TGTGCCAGCAGCTACGGGGACAGCACTGAAGCTTTCTTT.

At least ten counts were recorded for this clonotype. The chain carries TRBV7-2 and TRBJ1-1, with D perhaps TRBD1 (6 bases). In germline, CDR1 is SGHTA, CDR2 FQGNSA. The V gene lost 5 bases and the J gene lost 5 bases, with 18 bases spanning the gap. There are 15 residues in the CDR3. The CDR3 region is CASSQRGRGRTEAFF. The CDR3 nucleotides read TGTGCCAGCAGCCAGCGAGGCAGGGGAAGGACTGAAGCTTTCTTT.

The V gene is TRBV6-1, the J gene TRBJ1-4; D ambiguous. V lost 6 bases and J lost 8, with 16 bases in between. CDR1 and CDR2 from the germline V gene are MNHNS and SASEGT. CDR3 length equals 14 residues. The CDR3 nucleotides are TGTGCCAGCAGCGAGACTAGCGGGAACGAAAAACTGTTTTTT. It yields the protein CASSETSGNEKLFF.

The V call is TRBV7-2, the J call TRBJ2-1; perhaps TRBD1 as D (5 bases). From germline, CDR1 is SGHTA and CDR2 FQGNSA. There are 15 residues in the CDR3. V dropped 5 bases and J dropped 2 bases, with 13 bases sitting between them. The CDR3 here is CASSPGAHPYNEQFF. The CDR3 DNA is TGTGCCAGCAGCCCTGGGGCCCACCCCTACAATGAGCAGTTCTTC.